The T cell receptor (beta chain) described here comes from a study of cytomegalovirus exposure and HLA in healthy donors. Study overall: An early release of data contained approximately 80 million unique TCRs, which came from HLA-typed donors.

Germline values: CDR1 SGHNT, CDR2 YYREEE (reference sequence). The CDR3 is made up of 18 amino acids. Regarding the study as a whole: A few of the chains that were CMV-associated were confirmed in vitro to be specific for CMV antigens.

Points on this clone: Antigen: not known.

PCR involved 60 Vbeta and 13 Jbeta primers. The assay was immunoSEQ multiplex PCR, and TCRdb's table has in-frame clones only and misses some. The sample includes 150,000 or so clones, 77% of them seen just once. The sequence came from a female donor in good health and CMV-seronegative. Input material: PBMCs. The chain links TRBV5-4 to TRBJ2-5, with TRBD1 matching over 7 bases. The end of the DNA fits TRBJ2-7 better, so the J call may be wrong. Here the CDR3 reads CASSPDARQGDETYEQYF. In DNA form, the CDR3 reads TGTGCCAGCAGCCCCGACGCAAGACAGGGAGACGAGACCTACGAGCAGTACTTC.